This T cell receptor beta chain was found in a study of blood T cell repertoires in COVID-19. Looking at the study overall: The United States, Italy and Spain supplied acute and convalescent COVID-19 samples. T cells, B-cell-depleted T cells, or PBMCs supplied cDNA or gDNA.

The CDR3 extends over 17 amino acids. CDR1 is KGHSY, CDR2 FQNENV, per germline. V gave up 0 bases and J gave up 4 bases; unmatched junction bases: 10. Original data processing: Counts of nucleated cells, estimated from reference gene primer amplification, were obtained. The repertoire was sequenced with immunoSEQ multiplex PCR; TCRdb's copy has only in-frame clones and lacks some. V, J and clone size reflect that table, while D and trimming were determined from the DNA. The table records roughly 200,000 clones, roughly 87% of them present only once. The sample taken for sequencing was peripheral blood. The sequence derives from a young woman who had recovered from COVID-19. V usage is TRBV16 and J usage is TRBJ2-5, with 8 bases aligning to TRBD1. The DNA for the CDR3 is TGTGCCAGCAGCCAATCGAGAGGTTCAGGGGGCTTAGAGACCCAGTACTTC. Amino acid sequence: CASSQSRGSGGLETQYF.